These T cell receptor beta chains were read from a single sample in a study of CD4 T cells in relation to SARS-CoV-2 and coronaviruses. Libraries were prepared by immunoSEQ multiplex PCR; TCRdb keeps only in-frame clonotypes and omits some of them. The profile shows approximately 50,000 clones, about 91% of them singletons. The sample comprised naive CD4+ T cells from PBMCs. Receptor source: an adult with COVID-19. The CDR3 runs from the conserved cysteine through the conserved F or W.

TRBV2	TRBJ2-5	CASRTGTSGVQETQYF
TRBV9	TRBJ2-2	CASSTYRGGSGSGGTGELFF
TRBV24-1	TRBJ2-1	CATSLTGPGEQFF
TRBV5-1	TRBJ2-7	CASSPSWTANSYEQYF
TRBV23-1	TRBJ2-2	CASSQRVVGRELFF
TRBV5-8	TRBJ2-5	CASSLGLRQGAQETQYF
TRBV2	TRBJ2-5	CAGGTGETQYF
TRBV19	TRBJ2-2	CASIRTANTGELFF
TRBV14	TRBJ2-1	CASSPDYYNEQFF
TRBV2	TRBJ1-4	CASNEGEKLFF
TRBV27	TRBJ1-4	CASGRGYPTNEKLFF
TRBV5-4	TRBJ2-7	CASSTGTGIYEQYF
TRBV6-5	TRBJ2-7	CASMKRFSSYEQYF
TRBV3-1/TRBV3-2	TRBJ1-2	CASSQAPGTGGGYTF
TRBV12-3/TRBV12-4	TRBJ1-1	CASSSQDLKGAFF
TRBV3-1/TRBV3-2	TRBJ2-2	CASSRKGRREGELFF
TRBV18	TRBJ2-7	CASSPSRGPPNEQYF
TRBV30	TRBJ2-3	CAWIRTSAVGEDTQYF
TRBV5-1	TRBJ1-2	CASSFQGVDGYTF
TRBV18	TRBJ2-1	CASSPPSAFNEQFF
TRBV7-3	TRBJ2-1	CASSLELAGYNEQFF
TRBV7-2	TRBJ2-1	CASSLAPPSGIRRDEQFF
TRBV28	TRBJ1-1	CASSPKWNTEAFF
TRBV6-6	TRBJ1-1	CASSRNRGAGEAFF
TRBV5-6	TRBJ2-3	CASSSRTSGNFDTQYF
TRBV4-1	TRBJ2-7	CASSQDPMAGGRGGSLNWQYF
TRBV4-3	TRBJ2-1	CASSQEPSGRAYNEQFF
TRBV5-1	TRBJ2-7	CASSVGFGTQTDEQYF